The text below deals with one T cell receptor (beta chain). The data were obtained in a study of cytomegalovirus exposure and HLA in healthy donors. Germline V gene sequence: CDR1 SGHRS, CDR2 YFSETQ. Trimming took 2 bases from V and 0 from J, leaving 18 bases between them. The CDR3 covers 18 residues. Researchers ran the PCR with 60 Vbeta and 13 Jbeta primers. Here immunoSEQ multiplex PCR was the method, and the copy in TCRdb shows in-frame clones only, minus some. The profile shows around 150,000 clones, roughly 78% of them singletons. This chain connects TRBV5-1 to TRBJ1-3; TRBD1 might be the D (6 bases). The clonotype was recovered from a man aged 40-55 years in good health and CMV-seropositive. Specimen: PBMCs. The CDR3 nucleotides read TGCGCCAGCAGCTTCGATTTACAGGGCTATTCCTCTGGAAACACCATATATTTT. Protein sequence: CASSFDLQGYSSGNTIYF.